The 17 T cell receptor beta chains below were found in one sample sequenced in a study of shared clonotypes between healthy human individuals. The naive CD8 subset, CD45RO-negative cells positively selected for CCR7, excluded terminally differentiated effector memory CD45RA+ cells. TCRdb keeps only in-frame clones here, not all; method: immunoSEQ multiplex PCR. The sample has approximately 2,000,000 clones, over 85% seen once. Sequenced input: naive CD8+ T cells from PBMCs. Receptors were obtained from a young man in good health. Some clones in this sample may be carry-over from other donors' samples.

This clone was found once. The chain recombines TRBV5-4 with TRBJ2-1; the D gene is possibly TRBD1 (6 bases). CDR1 and CDR2 from the germline V gene are SGHNT and YYREEE (reference sequence). This CDR3 is 16 amino acids long. Trimming stripped 2 bases from V and 10 bases from J, with 22 bases between. The CDR3 sequence: CASSFIAGKGQPEQFF. CDR3 DNA: TGTGCCAGCAGCTTCATCGCGGGTAAAGGACAGCCCGAGCAGTTCTTC.

V is TRBV27 and J is TRBJ2-7, with D perhaps assigned TRBD1 or TRBD2 (6 bases each). The germline gives CDR1 MNHEY, CDR2 SMNVEV (reference sequence). The CDR3 runs to 14 residues. The V gene lost 8 bases and the J gene lost 5 bases, with 19 bases spanning the gap. This CDR3 is CASYSLRGTHEQYF. The CDR3, as DNA: TGTGCCAGCTACAGCCTCCGGGGGACACACGAGCAGTACTTC.

The CDR3 DNA reads as TGTGCCTGGAGTGTCTTCAGGGGCCCTTGGCCTTACACCTTC. The encoded protein is CAWSVFRGPWPYTF. The chain couples TRBV30 to TRBJ1-2; D perhaps matches TRBD1 (6 bases). Trimming took 0 bases from V and 11 from J, leaving 19 bases between them. Per germline, CDR1 GTSNPN and CDR2 SVGIG (reference sequence). CDR3 size: 14 residues.

For the CDR3, the DNA is TGTGCCAGCAGCCCCACCCGACAAGAGACCCAGTACTTC. The encoded protein is CASSPTRQETQYF. The V call is TRBV7-7, the J call TRBJ2-5, with unresolved D. V was clipped by 5 bases and J by 2 bases, with 9 bases between them. Germline V gene sequence: CDR1 SSHAT, CDR2 FNYEAQ (reference sequence). The CDR3 covers 13 residues.

V and J are TRBV5-6 and TRBJ1-2; TRBD1 aligns across 7 bases. Germline V gene data show CDR1 as SGHDT and CDR2 as YYEEEE. This CDR3 region has 16 residues. The trim removed 4 bases at V and 6 bases at J, leaving 15 bases unmatched. The CDR3 DNA is TGTGCCAGCAGCCACACCCCCGAGGGGGCTGGAAATGGCTACACCTTC. Its protein is CASSHTPEGAGNGYTF.

This clone was recorded only once. The genes are TRBV4-1 and TRBJ1-2; unclear D gene. This CDR3 has 13 residues. V gave up 2 bases and J gave up 5 bases, with 9 bases separating them. Germline lookup yields CDR1 MGHRA and CDR2 YSYEKL. CDR3 bases: TGCGCCAGCAGCCAAAGGTCAGCTTATGGCTACACCTTC. The encoded protein is CASSQRSAYGYTF.

The chain links TRBV28 to TRBJ2-3; 13 bases fit TRBD2. CDR3 length: 14 amino acids. CDR1 MDHEN and CDR2 SYDVKM come from the germline V gene. The V gene end was trimmed by 8 bases and the J gene end by 4 bases; junction bases not matched to a gene: 3. This chain's CDR3 is CASGTSGVPDTQYF. For the CDR3, the DNA is TGTGCCAGCGGGACTAGCGGGGTGCCAGATACGCAGTATTTT.

In this sample, this clone turned up once. The gene calls are TRBV19 and TRBJ2-1, with unresolved D. The CDR3 is 14 residues long. The V end was cut by 3 bases, the J end by 4 bases, with 10 bases between. CDR1 and CDR2 (germline): LNHDA, SQIVND (reference sequence). CDR3 bases: TGTGCCAGTAGTATGTCCAAACTATACAATGAGCAGTTCTTC. Residues: CASSMSKLYNEQFF.

This sequence joins TRBV29-1 and TRBJ2-1; D may be TRBD1 (6 bases). Per germline, CDR1 SQVTM and CDR2 ANQGSEA. Trimming pared 3 bases from V and 8 bases from J, leaving 11 bases between. This CDR3 contains 12 residues. Here the CDR3 reads CSVDRGPHEQFF. In nucleotides, the CDR3 is TGCAGCGTTGACAGGGGTCCCCATGAGCAGTTCTTC.

As for this clone: The sample has other DNA sequences that encode this CDR3 too. The genes are TRBV9 and TRBJ2-7, with D perhaps matching TRBD2 (6 bases). Between the trimmed V and J ends, which lost 0 bases and 0 bases, there was a span of 10 bases. The germline CDR1 and CDR2 sequences are SGDLS and YYNGEE. This CDR3 contains 15 residues. CDR3 sequence (DNA): TGTGCCAGCAGCGTAGGACTAGGGAGCTCCTACGAGCAGTACTTC. It encodes CASSVGLGSSYEQYF.

The chain employs TRBV4-1 and TRBJ2-1, with a tentative D call TRBD2 (5 bases). V dropped 1 base and J dropped 6 bases, with 19 bases sitting between them. The germline V gene has CDR1 MGHRA and CDR2 YSYEKL. The CDR3 runs to 17 residues. This chain's CDR3 is CASSQGSVRGFFNEQFF. The DNA of the CDR3 is TGCGCCAGCAGCCAAGGTTCTGTGCGCGGGTTCTTCAATGAGCAGTTCTTC.

The chain combines TRBV4-1 with TRBJ1-2; TRBD1 might be the D (6 bases). The germline gives CDR1 MGHRA, CDR2 YSYEKL. The V end lost 0 bases, the J end lost 0 bases, and 17 bases lay between the germline ends. This CDR3 has 18 amino acids. CDR3 DNA: TGCGCCAGCAGCCAAGAAGGACAGATTGGGGTATCTAACTATGGCTACACCTTC. This codes for CASSQEGQIGVSNYGYTF.

The chain is built from TRBV6-5 and TRBJ2-7; 9 nucleotides align to TRBD2. This CDR3 has 15 amino acids. V lost 6 bases, J lost 3 bases, and 9 bases stayed unmatched. CDR1 is MNHEY, CDR2 SVGAGI, per germline. The CDR3 sequence: CASRGRTSEFYEQYF. The DNA of the CDR3 is TGTGCCAGCAGGGGTCGGACTAGCGAATTCTACGAGCAGTACTTC.

This chain joins TRBV7-3 and TRBJ2-5; 10 bases agree with TRBD2. Germline assignment: CDR1 SGHTA and CDR2 FQGTGA. After removal of 5 bases from V and 3 bases from J, the junction contained 3 bases not matched to a gene. The CDR3 is 14 amino acids. CDR3 protein: CASSPSGSKETQYF. The CDR3 DNA reads TGTGCCAGCAGCCCTAGCGGGAGTAAAGAGACCCAGTACTTC.

The rearrangement uses TRBV25-1 and TRBJ2-3, with 8 bases aligning to TRBD1. V was pared by 5 bases and J by 6 bases, with 7 bases of the junction left unmatched. Germline V gene lookup returns CDR1 MGHDK and CDR2 SYGVNS. CDR3 length: 14 amino acids. The CDR3 protein is CASSTRGPSDTQYF. CDR3 DNA: TGTGCCAGCAGTACCAGGGGGCCGTCGGATACGCAGTATTTT.

In its sample, this clone was seen once. CDR3 in amino acids: CASSLDWEFGDTQYF. The DNA of the CDR3 is TGTGCCAGCAGCTTAGACTGGGAATTCGGAGATACGCAGTATTTT. V gene TRBV7-9 combines with J gene TRBJ2-3; D unclear. The CDR3 totals 15 residues. Deletions cut 1 base from V and 5 bases from J, with 13 bases between. Germline V gives CDR1 SEHNR, CDR2 FQNEAQ (reference sequence).

V and J are TRBV5-1 and TRBJ2-7; 8 bases line up with TRBD1. Germline CDR1 SGHRS, CDR2 YFSETQ. J was trimmed by 0 bases and V by 8 bases; bases with no gene match: 4. This CDR3 comprises 13 residues. As DNA, the CDR3 is TGCGCCAGTGGACAGGGACGCTCCTACGAGCAGTACTTC. As protein: CASGQGRSYEQYF.